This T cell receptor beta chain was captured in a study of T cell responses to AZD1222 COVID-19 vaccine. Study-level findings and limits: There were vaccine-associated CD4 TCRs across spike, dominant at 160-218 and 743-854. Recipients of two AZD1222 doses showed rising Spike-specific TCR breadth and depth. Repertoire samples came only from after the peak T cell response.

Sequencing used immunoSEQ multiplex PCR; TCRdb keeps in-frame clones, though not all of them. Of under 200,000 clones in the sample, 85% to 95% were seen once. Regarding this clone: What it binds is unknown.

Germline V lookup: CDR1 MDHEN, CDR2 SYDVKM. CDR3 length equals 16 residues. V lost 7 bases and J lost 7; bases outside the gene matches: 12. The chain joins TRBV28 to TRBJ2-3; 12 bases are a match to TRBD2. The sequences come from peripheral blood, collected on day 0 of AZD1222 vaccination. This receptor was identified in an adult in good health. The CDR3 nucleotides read TGTGCCAGCAACGACCCTAGCGGGAGGGGAGTGTATACGCAGTATTTT. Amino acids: CASNDPSGRGVYTQYF.